This TCR beta chain comes out of a study of blood T cell repertoires in COVID-19. In the study overall: Samples came from the United States, Italy and Spain, spanning acute and convalescent COVID-19. Nucleic acid was either cDNA or gDNA, and it came from T cells, B-cell-depleted T cells, or PBMCs.

Per the original data handling: Reference gene primer amplification yielded estimated nucleated cell counts. Clones were sequenced by immunoSEQ multiplex PCR, and TCRdb holds only the in-frame ones, with some missing. V, J and clone size were drawn from that table, and D and trimming were deduced from the DNA. This table has about 670,000 clones, around 90% appearing once. The sequencing input was peripheral blood. The sequence came from a woman aged 18-35 years with acute or convalescent COVID-19.

DNA of the CDR3: TGTGCCAGCAGCCAAGATCTTGGGCTAGCGCGCTACGAGCAGTACTTC. This sequence encodes CASSQDLGLARYEQYF. This chain uses TRBV4-2 with TRBJ2-7; TRBD2 might be the D (6 bases). The germline CDR1 and CDR2 sequences are LGHNA and YNFKEQ. The V end lost 0 bases, the J end lost 3 bases, and 15 bases lay between the germline ends. This CDR3 comprises 16 residues.